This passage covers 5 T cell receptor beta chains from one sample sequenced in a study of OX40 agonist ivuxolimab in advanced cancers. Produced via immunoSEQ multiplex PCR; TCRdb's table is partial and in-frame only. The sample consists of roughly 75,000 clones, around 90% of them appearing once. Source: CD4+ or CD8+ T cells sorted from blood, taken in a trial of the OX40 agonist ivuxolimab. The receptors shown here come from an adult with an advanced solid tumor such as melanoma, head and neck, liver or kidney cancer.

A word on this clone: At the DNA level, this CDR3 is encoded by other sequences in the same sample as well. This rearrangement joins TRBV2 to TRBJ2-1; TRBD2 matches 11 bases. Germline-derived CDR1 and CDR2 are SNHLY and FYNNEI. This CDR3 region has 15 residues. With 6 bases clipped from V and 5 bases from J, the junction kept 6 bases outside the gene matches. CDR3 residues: CASRKLAGGDNEQFF. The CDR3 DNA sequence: TGTGCCAGCAGAAAGCTAGCGGGGGGAGACAATGAGCAGTTCTTC.

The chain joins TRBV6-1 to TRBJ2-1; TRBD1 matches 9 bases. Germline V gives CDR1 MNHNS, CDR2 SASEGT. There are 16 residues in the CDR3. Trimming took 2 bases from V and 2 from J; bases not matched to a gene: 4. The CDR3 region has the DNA TGTGCCAGCAGTGAACTCTGGGACAGGGCCTACAATGAGCAGTTCTTC. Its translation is CASSELWDRAYNEQFF.

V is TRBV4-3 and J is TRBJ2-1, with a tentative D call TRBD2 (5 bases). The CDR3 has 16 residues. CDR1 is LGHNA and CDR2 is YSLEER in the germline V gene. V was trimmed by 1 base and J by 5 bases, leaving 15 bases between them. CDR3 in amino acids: CASSQVVDLPNNEQFF. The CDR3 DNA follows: TGCGCCAGCAGCCAAGTCGTGGACTTGCCTAACAATGAGCAGTTCTTC.

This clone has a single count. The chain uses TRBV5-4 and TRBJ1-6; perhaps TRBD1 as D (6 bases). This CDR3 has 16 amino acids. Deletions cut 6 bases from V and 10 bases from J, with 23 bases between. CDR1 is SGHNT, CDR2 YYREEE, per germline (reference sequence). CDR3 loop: CASTVNQGQAGSPLHF. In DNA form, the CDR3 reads TGTGCCAGCACCGTAAACCAGGGGCAGGCAGGCTCACCCCTCCACTTT. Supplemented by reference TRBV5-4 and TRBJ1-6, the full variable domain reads ETGVTQSPTHLIKTRGQQVTLRCSSQSGHNTVSWYQQALGQGPQFIFQYYREEENGRGNFPPRFSGLQFPNYSSELNVNALELDDSALYLCASTVNQGQAGSPLHFGNGTRLTVT.

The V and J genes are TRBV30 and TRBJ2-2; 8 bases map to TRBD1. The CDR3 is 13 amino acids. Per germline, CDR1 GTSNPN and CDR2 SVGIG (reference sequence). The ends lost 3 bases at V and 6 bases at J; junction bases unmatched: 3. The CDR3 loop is CAWRQGVAGELFF. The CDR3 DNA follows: TGTGCCTGGAGACAGGGGGTCGCCGGGGAGCTGTTTTTT. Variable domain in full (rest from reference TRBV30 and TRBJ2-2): SQTIHQWPATLVQPVGSPLSLECTVEGTSNPNLYWYRQAAGRGLQLLFYSVGIGQISSEVPQNLSASRPQDRQFILSSKKLLLSDSGFYLCAWRQGVAGELFFGEGSRLTVL.